Below, 19 T cell receptor beta chains from the same sample are listed, as sequenced in a study of blood T cells in healthy people across ages. Using a J-beta primer mix together with a sample-barcoded 5' primer, a second PCR was run for about 6 to 12 cycles. One entry per CDR3 protein results from TCRdb running MiXCR on the 5' RACE reads. The sample comprises about 970,000 distinct CDR3 sequences, roughly 51% of which are singletons, and roughly 23% rests with the top ten. Sequences were obtained from blood. The receptors were sampled from a woman aged 55-69 years in good health.

This clonotype was seen a few times. The gene calls are TRBV29-1 and TRBJ2-7; TRBD2 matches at 9 bases. This CDR3 has 13 amino acids. Looked up from germline, CDR1 is SQVTM and CDR2 is ANQGSEA. V lost 7 bases, J lost 2 bases, and 6 bases stayed unmatched. The CDR3 DNA is TGCAGCGCCGCGGGAGGGGCGGCCTACGAGCAGTACTTC. Its protein product is CSAAGGAAYEQYF.

The chain links TRBV28 to TRBJ1-6; D is undetermined. Trimming cost V 3 bases and J 10 bases, with 16 bases left between them. Germline values: CDR1 MDHEN, CDR2 SYDVKM. The CDR3 has 15 amino acids. The CDR3 DNA follows: TGTGCCAGCAGTTTGGGCGGCAGAAGAGGCTCACCCCTCCACTTT. The encoded protein is CASSLGGRRGSPLHF.

The chain has TRBV5-1 and TRBJ2-1, with unresolved D. The J call may not be correct, given that the DNA end is closer to TRBJ2-7. The CDR3 contains 16 residues. From germline, CDR1 is SGHRS and CDR2 YFSETQ. CDR3 region: CASSWGSRSSYNEQYF. The CDR3 DNA follows: TGCGCCAGCAGCTGGGGTAGCCGGAGCTCCTACAATGAGCAGTACTTC.

The CDR3 DNA sequence: TGTGCCAGCATCACCGGGGGGCGGGGGTTCTTC. This sequence encodes CASITGGRGFF. The chain combines TRBV12-3 or TRBV12-4 with TRBJ2-1; the D gene is possibly TRBD2 (7 bases). This CDR3 has 11 amino acids. V was shortened by 7 bases and J by 15 bases, with 16 bases between the two germline ends.

This clonotype has just a few counts. The gene calls are TRBV20-1 and TRBJ1-6; D is uncertain. Germline CDR1 reads DFQATT; CDR2 reads SNEGSKA (reference sequence). Deletions cut 6 bases from V and 8 bases from J, with 14 bases between. This CDR3 has 13 amino acids. CDR3 in DNA: TGCAGTGCACGCGGAGTACGGGATTCACCCCTCCACTTT. Translated: CSARGVRDSPLHF.

The chain joins TRBV4-1 to TRBJ2-1; 11 nucleotides agree with TRBD2. Germline CDR1 is MGHRA and CDR2 is YSYEKL. Trimming cost V 8 bases and J 3 bases; bases outside gene matches: 6. This CDR3 region has 15 residues. CDR3 sequence reads: CASGMTSGNYNEQFF. Written as DNA, the CDR3 is TGCGCCAGCGGTATGACTAGCGGGAACTACAATGAGCAGTTCTTC.

The sample holds a few counts of this clonotype. The rearrangement uses TRBV7-2 and TRBJ2-3; D remains ambiguous. Trimming left V 0 bases short and J 2 bases short, with 9 bases between. This CDR3 is 15 amino acids long. CDR1 is SGHTA, CDR2 FQGNSA, per germline. The CDR3 spells CASSLAGHYTDTQYF. CDR3 coding DNA: TGTGCCAGCAGCTTAGCGGGCCACTACACAGATACGCAGTATTTT.

V is TRBV2 and J is TRBJ2-2; 7 positions agree with TRBD1. J was trimmed by 3 bases and V by 4 bases; bases with no gene match: 5. Germline CDR1 and CDR2: SNHLY and FYNNEI. The CDR3 is 15 amino acids. CDR3 nucleotides: TGTGCCAGCAGTGCTGACAGGGTCCACACCGGGGAGCTGTTTTTT. Protein: CASSADRVHTGELFF.

V gene TRBV18 combines with J gene TRBJ2-4, with TRBD1 matching 8 bases. Per germline, CDR1 KGHSH and CDR2 LQKENI. The CDR3 spans 15 residues. V trimming: 4 bases; J trimming: 13 bases; junction bases outside the gene matches: 15. The DNA of the CDR3 is TGTGCCAGCTCACAACCCGACAGGGGAATGGGGGAGCAGTACTTC. Its translation: CASSQPDRGMGEQYF.

This clonotype has more than one count but fewer than ten. This CDR3 is CASSQDIGQQFF. The CDR3 DNA is TGTGCCAGCAGCCAAGATATAGGACAGCAGTTCTTC. The V and J genes are TRBV4-2 and TRBJ2-1; the D is unclear. Germline loops: CDR1 LGHNA, CDR2 YNFKEQ. The CDR3 has 12 amino acids. V gave up 0 bases and J gave up 11 bases, with 8 bases separating them.

This clonotype was seen a handful of times. J is TRBJ2-1 and V is TRBV29-1; a possible D gene is TRBD1 (5 bases). Trimming removed 2 bases from V and 11 bases from J, with 10 bases in between. Germline V lookup: CDR1 SQVTM, CDR2 ANQGSEA. The CDR3 is made up of 11 amino acids. In nucleotides, the CDR3 is TGCAGCGTTGAATGGGGCACTAAGCAGTTCTTC. Its protein is CSVEWGTKQFF.

Concerning this clonotype: Given the absence of the conserved phenylalanine or tryptophan at the CDR3 end, a read error is likely. This sequence joins TRBV4-3 and TRBJ2-3; no clear D gene. This CDR3 spans 14 amino acids. V was trimmed by 0 bases and J by 2 bases, leaving 6 bases between them. CDR1 is LGHNA and CDR2 is YSLEER in the germline V gene. CDR3: CASSQEDHTDTQYV. The CDR3 DNA reads TGCGCCAGCAGCCAAGAGGACCACACAGATACGCAGTATGTT.

This clonotype was seen just once. The CDR3 loop is CASRRQGEDTQYF. The CDR3 nucleotides read TGTGCCAGTAGGCGACAGGGAGAAGATACGCAGTATTTT. This chain uses TRBV19 with TRBJ2-3; 7 bases map to TRBD1. CDR1 LNHDA and CDR2 SQIVND come from the germline V gene (reference sequence). V dropped 6 bases and J dropped 5; count of bases not matched to a gene: 5. The CDR3 consists of 13 residues.

This chain joins TRBV27 and TRBJ2-7; maybe TRBD1 (6 bases). V lost 6 bases to trimming and J lost 7 bases, with 16 bases between them. The CDR3 totals 13 residues. In germline, CDR1 is MNHEY, CDR2 SMNVEV (reference sequence). CDR3 coding DNA: TGTGCCAGCAGCCGAATTCAGGGGTGGGAGCAGTACTTC. Translated, it gives CASSRIQGWEQYF.

This chain links TRBV4-3 with TRBJ2-3, with TRBD2 matching 9 bases. CDR3 length: 15 amino acids. CDR1 is LGHNA, CDR2 YSLEER, per germline. V trimming: 4 bases; J trimming: 6 bases; junction bases outside the gene matches: 8. The DNA for the CDR3 is TGCGCCAGCAGCCCGAGGGGCGGGAGGGCGGATACGCAGTATTTT. It encodes CASSPRGGRADTQYF.

The chain combines TRBV29-1 with TRBJ2-5; D is possibly TRBD1 (6 bases). CDR1 is SQVTM, CDR2 ANQGSEA, per germline. The length of the CDR3 is 12 residues. CDR3 residues: CSDGQWGETQYF. CDR3 coding DNA: TGCAGTGATGGACAGTGGGGAGAGACCCAGTACTTC.

This chain uses TRBV4-3 with TRBJ1-3; D remains unclear. V shed 1 base and J shed 0 bases, with 13 bases lying between them. Germline assignment: CDR1 LGHNA and CDR2 YSLEER. The CDR3 loop spans 17 amino acids. CDR3 DNA sequence: TGCGCCAGCAGCCAAGTCGGGCAGGCCTACTCTGGAAACACCATATATTTT. It codes for CASSQVGQAYSGNTIYF.

This chain links TRBV28 with TRBJ2-5, with D possibly being TRBD1 (6 bases). The CDR3 runs 15 residues. V lost 9 bases and J lost 5, with 22 bases in between. CDR1 is MDHEN and CDR2 is SYDVKM in the germline V gene. For the CDR3, the DNA is TGTGCCAGGGTCCCACAGGGAATAGCTCAGGAGACCCAGTACTTC. Protein sequence: CARVPQGIAQETQYF. Variable domain in full (rest from reference TRBV28 and TRBJ2-5): DVKVTQSSRYLVKRTGEKVFLECVQDMDHENMFWYRQDPGLGLRLIYFSYDVKMKEKGDIPEGYSVSREKKERFSLILESASTNQTSMYLCARVPQGIAQETQYFGPGTRLLVL.

This clonotype was seen a few times. This chain links TRBV20-1 with TRBJ2-7, with 8 bases aligning to TRBD2. This CDR3 is 12 amino acids long. Germline V gene sequence: CDR1 DFQATT, CDR2 SNEGSKA (reference sequence). The CDR3 DNA reads as TGCAGCGCCAGCGGGAGTGGGTACGAGCAGTACTTC. Protein product: CSASGSGYEQYF.